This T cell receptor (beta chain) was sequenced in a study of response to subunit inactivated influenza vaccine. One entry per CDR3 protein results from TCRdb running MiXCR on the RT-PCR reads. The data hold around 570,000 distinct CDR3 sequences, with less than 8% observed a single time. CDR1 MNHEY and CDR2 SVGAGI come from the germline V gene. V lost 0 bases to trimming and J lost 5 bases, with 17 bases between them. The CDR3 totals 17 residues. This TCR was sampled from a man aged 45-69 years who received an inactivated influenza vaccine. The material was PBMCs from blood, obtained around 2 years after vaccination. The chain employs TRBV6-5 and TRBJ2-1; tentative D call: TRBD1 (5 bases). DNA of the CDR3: TGTGCCAGCAGTTACTCGTTTAGGGGCGTGAATAACAATGAGCAGTTCTTC. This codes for CASSYSFRGVNNNEQFF.